This TCR beta chain was obtained from a study of cytomegalovirus exposure and HLA in healthy donors. The study, taken as a whole, reports: A previous analysis found most TCR beta V segments productive roughly 90% or roughly 30% of the time. Owing to their indistinguishability, certain V segments, notably TRBV6-2 and TRBV6-3, were excluded.

The V and J ends lost 3 bases and 9 bases respectively, with 11 bases between them. Germline V lookup: CDR1 LNHDA, CDR2 SQIVND (reference sequence). The CDR3 has 12 amino acids. As concerns this clone: Its antigen is unidentified.

Both 60 Vbeta primers and 13 Jbeta primers went into the PCR. Profiling relied on immunoSEQ multiplex PCR, and the TCRdb table lists in-frame clones only, not all of them. The repertoire table contains 140,000 or so clones. This receptor was taken from a male donor in good health and CMV-seronegative. The chain links TRBV19 to TRBJ1-1; maybe TRBD1 (5 bases). The sample comprised PBMCs. The CDR3 region has the DNA TGTGCCAGTAGTATCTTCAGGGATCAAGCTTTCTTT. Its protein product is CASSIFRDQAFF.